The rows below give T cell receptor beta chains drawn from one sample of a study of brain T cells in children with intractable seizures. Some clones are missing from TCRdb's copy, which holds only in-frame ones; the method was immunoSEQ multiplex PCR. The data show around 340,000 clones, with roughly 92% seen just once and 5% to 7% held by the top ten. The material was peripheral blood, obtained 5 to 6 months after surgery. The receptor set was obtained from a boy younger than two with tuberous sclerosis and intractable seizures. CDR3s include the opening cysteine and the closing phenylalanine or tryptophan. D genes are given only for firm matches. A clone size is listed for some rows: how often the clone was seen (once, few, many), or a class if it is expanded.

d_call,clone_size,v_call,j_call,cdr3_aa,cdr3_nt
NA,NA,TRBV5-1,TRBJ2-7,CASSLLANYEQYF,TGCGCCAGCAGCTTGCTAGCGAACTACGAGCAGTACTTC
NA,once,TRBV7-9,TRBJ2-7,CASSLSGRQYEQYF,TGTGCCAGCAGCTTATCGGGGAGACAGTACGAGCAGTACTTC
NA,NA,TRBV6-6,TRBJ1-1,CASTLSRADTEAFF,TGTGCCAGCACCTTAAGTAGGGCCGACACTGAAGCTTTCTTT
NA,NA,TRBV2,TRBJ2-7,CASSVGYEQYF,TGTGCCAGCAGTGTAGGCTACGAGCAGTACTTC
TRBD2,NA,TRBV7-2,TRBJ2-5,CASSLFSGQETQYF,TGTGCCAGCAGCTTATTTAGCGGGCAAGAGACCCAGTACTTC
NA,NA,TRBV7-6,TRBJ2-7,CASSDSVLSYEQYF,TGTGCCAGCAGTGACAGCGTCTTATCCTACGAGCAGTACTTC
NA,NA,TRBV18,TRBJ2-1,CASSVEGFNEQFF,TGTGCCAGCTCCGTCGAGGGGTTCAATGAGCAGTTCTTC
NA,NA,TRBV29-1,TRBJ1-1,CSVVTEGFGTEAFF,TGCAGCGTTGTAACTGAGGGGTTTGGCACTGAAGCTTTCTTT
NA,NA,TRBV30,TRBJ1-1,CAWSYEREAFF,TGTGCCTGGAGTTATGAGCGTGAAGCTTTCTTT
NA,NA,TRBV19,TRBJ2-5,CASSIGWGDLSETQYF,TGTGCCAGTAGTATTGGCTGGGGGGACCTTTCGGAGACCCAGTACTTC
NA,NA,TRBV9,TRBJ2-2,CASSDRGADTGELFF,TGTGCCAGCAGCGACCGGGGGGCTGATACCGGGGAGCTGTTTTTT
TRBD1,NA,TRBV5-1,TRBJ2-7,CASSSRDRVGEQYF,TGCGCCAGCAGCTCCCGGGACAGGGTGGGCGAGCAGTACTTC
NA,NA,TRBV4-1,TRBJ1-5,CASSPGSSNQPQHF,TGCGCCAGCAGCCCTGGTAGTAGCAATCAGCCCCAGCATTTT